The subject of this entry is one T cell receptor (beta chain). The data were produced by immunoSEQ multiplex PCR, yet TCRdb's version contains in-frame clones alone and is incomplete. The sample contains about 180,000 clones, roughly 88% of which appear only once. The sample originates from a study of blood T cell repertoires in COVID-19. Whole-study context: The United States, Italy and Spain supplied acute and convalescent COVID-19 samples.

Trimming cost V 5 bases and J 3 bases; bases outside gene matches: 8. Germline CDR1 is SEHNR and CDR2 is FQNEAQ (reference sequence). This CDR3 is built from 15 residues. Membership in each cohort depended on participant-reported clinical history. The sequenced sample was PBMCs or T cells enriched from blood (not recorded which). The J gene is TRBJ2-7, the V gene TRBV7-9, with 9 positions matching TRBD2. The clonotype was recovered from a woman aged 25 to 39 who had recovered from COVID-19. The CDR3 loop is CASSPGELAGYEQYF. The CDR3 DNA reads TGTGCCAGCAGCCCGGGGGAACTAGCGGGCTACGAGCAGTACTTC.